The sequence of this T cell receptor beta chain was determined in a study of response to subunit inactivated influenza vaccine. V dropped 2 bases and J dropped 6 bases, with 17 bases sitting between them. The germline V gene encodes CDR1 MNHEY and CDR2 SVGEGT. The CDR3 runs 15 residues. Details on this clonotype: The antigen remains unidentified.

TCRdb itself ran the RT-PCR reads through MiXCR, one entry per CDR3 protein. The sample consists of about 700,000 distinct CDR3 sequences, around 13% of them appearing once. Study-wide points: Authors proposed each seasonal influenza vaccination draws in few new T cells.

This material consisted of PBMCs from blood, taken less than 15 days before vaccination. The chain has TRBV6-2 or TRBV6-3 and TRBJ2-7; D could derive from TRBD1 or TRBD2 (6 bases each). The sequence was collected from a man aged 45 to 65 who received an inactivated influenza vaccine. CDR3 bases: TGTGCCAGCAGTTACGTTTATTCCGGGGGCGTCGAGCAGTACTTC. Its translation is CASSYVYSGGVEQYF.